These 23 T cell receptor beta chains originate from one sample sequenced in a study of cytomegalovirus exposure and HLA in healthy donors. A multiplex PCR was run with 60 Vbeta primers and 13 Jbeta primers. Produced via immunoSEQ multiplex PCR; TCRdb's table is partial and in-frame only. This table has 85,000 to 110,000 clones, roughly 80% appearing once. The source material was PBMCs. The receptors were gathered from a man between 45 and 60 years old in good health and CMV-seropositive.

Regarding this clone: At one boundary the junction diverges from the germline segment, which might be a read error. The chain employs TRBV7-9 and TRBJ1-1; D unclear. The CDR3 is 15 residues long. Germline loops: CDR1 SEHNR, CDR2 FQNEAQ (reference sequence). The CDR3 DNA is TGTTCCAGCAGCAAGGAGGAAGGGAATCGACCTGAAGCTTTCTTT. Translating it yields CSSSKEEGNRPEAFF.

The rearrangement uses TRBV4-2 and TRBJ2-5, with D perhaps TRBD1 (6 bases). The DNA end lines up better with TRBJ2-7; the J call may be wrong. Germline loops: CDR1 LGHNA, CDR2 YNFKEQ. The CDR3 totals 14 residues. CDR3 amino acids: CASSQATGTYEQYF. CDR3 nucleotide sequence: TGTGCCAGCAGCCAAGCGACAGGAACCTACGAGCAGTACTTC.

The gene calls are TRBV7-8 and TRBJ2-5; 11 bases align to TRBD2. Germline V gene sequence: CDR1 SGHVS, CDR2 FQNEAQ. This CDR3 spans 14 amino acids. V was clipped by 5 bases and J by 5 bases; unmatched bases: 4. The CDR3 is CASSRASGGETQYF. The CDR3 nucleotides read TGTGCCAGCAGCCGGGCTAGCGGGGGGGAGACCCAGTACTTC.

This chain joins TRBV5-1 and TRBJ2-2, with D unclear. The CDR3 runs to 15 residues. Trimming pared 0 bases from V and 0 bases from J, leaving 6 bases between. The germline V gene encodes CDR1 SGHRS and CDR2 YFSETQ. CDR3 DNA sequence: TGCGCCAGCAGCTTGGCACGGGCGAACACCGGGGAGCTGTTTTTT. This gives the protein CASSLARANTGELFF. The entire variable domain, with the rest obtained from reference TRBV5-1 and TRBJ2-2, is as follows: KAGVTQTPRYLIKTRGQQVTLSCSPISGHRSVSWYQQTPGQGLQFLFEYFSETQRNKGNFPGRFSGRQFSNSRSEMNVSTLELGDSALYLCASSLARANTGELFFGEGSRLTVL.

This chain connects TRBV4-3 to TRBJ1-4; 9 bases are a match to TRBD1. Germline V gene sequence: CDR1 LGHNA, CDR2 YSLEER. This CDR3 has 14 residues. V lost 4 bases and J lost 7; bases outside the gene matches: 4. CDR3 sequence: CASSLGTGFEKLFF. For the CDR3, the DNA is TGCGCCAGCAGCCTCGGGACAGGGTTTGAAAAACTGTTTTTT.

The J gene is TRBJ1-3, the V gene TRBV19; unclear D gene. Germline-derived CDR1 and CDR2 are LNHDA and SQIVND (reference sequence). CDR3 length: 13 residues. The V end was cut by 6 bases, the J end by 2 bases, with 8 bases between. CDR3: CASSARTGNTIYF. In DNA form, the CDR3 reads TGTGCCAGTAGCGCCAGAACTGGAAACACCATATATTTT.

The rearrangement uses TRBV7-3 and TRBJ1-1, with 8 bases aligning to TRBD1. The germline gives CDR1 SGHTA, CDR2 FQGTGA. The CDR3 covers 14 residues. J lost 2 bases, V lost 3 bases, and 2 bases had no gene match. CDR3 loop: CASSFDRGNTEAFF. DNA of the CDR3: TGTGCCAGCAGCTTCGACAGGGGAAACACTGAAGCTTTCTTT.

The genes are TRBV5-5 and TRBJ2-1; D is perhaps TRBD1 (6 bases). V was pared by 4 bases and J by 1 base, with 12 bases between. The CDR3 sequence is 15 residues long. CDR1 and CDR2 from the germline V gene are SGHKS and YYEKEE (reference sequence). The CDR3 DNA follows: TGTGCCAGCAGCGTGCAGGGGTCTTCCTACAATGAGCAGTTCTTC. Amino acid sequence: CASSVQGSSYNEQFF.

The rearrangement joins TRBV7-9 to TRBJ1-1; D remains unclear. Germline CDR1 SEHNR, CDR2 FQNEAQ (reference sequence). The CDR3 sequence is 13 residues long. The ends were cut back, 3 bases at V and 4 bases at J, with 9 bases in the middle. The CDR3 is CASSLPSSTEAFF. CDR3 nucleotide sequence: TGTGCCAGCAGCTTGCCCTCGAGCACTGAAGCTTTCTTT.

V usage is TRBV2 and J usage is TRBJ2-4; TRBD1 agrees at 7 bases. After removal of 1 base from V and 9 bases from J, the junction contained 18 bases not matched to a gene. The CDR3 covers 18 residues. Germline V gene sequence: CDR1 SNHLY, CDR2 FYNNEI. The CDR3 DNA follows: TGTGCCAGCAGTGAAGAGGCCGGGGCAGGGGGTAGATCGGGCATTCAGTACTTC. It encodes CASSEEAGAGGRSGIQYF.

The rearrangement links TRBV30 to TRBJ1-1; D is perhaps TRBD1 (5 bases). Germline CDR1 GTSNPN, CDR2 SVGIG (reference sequence). CDR3 length: 12 residues. V was clipped by 3 bases and J by 2 bases, with 7 bases between them. Written as DNA, the CDR3 is TGTGCCTGGAGCAGGGAAAACACTGAAGCTTTCTTT. This sequence encodes CAWSRENTEAFF.

The chain combines TRBV11-1 with TRBJ2-5, with D perhaps matching TRBD1 (5 bases). Per germline, CDR1 SGHAT and CDR2 FQDESV (reference sequence). The CDR3 consists of 17 residues. The V and J ends lost 5 bases and 4 bases respectively, with 23 bases between them. CDR3 DNA sequence: TGTGCCAGCAGCCCCACCCTTGGGGCAAACTGGGGAGAGACCCAGTACTTC. It encodes CASSPTLGANWGETQYF.

The rearrangement links TRBV5-8 to TRBJ1-1; D not certain. The germline gives CDR1 SGHTS, CDR2 YDEGEE. The CDR3 totals 10 residues. V was pared by 0 bases and J by 11 bases, with 5 bases between. In DNA, the CDR3 is TGTGCCAGCAGCTTGGTCAGGGCTTTCTTT. This gives the protein CASSLVRAFF.

The chain recombines TRBV4-2 with TRBJ2-2; the match to TRBD2 covers 11 bases. Germline V gives CDR1 LGHNA, CDR2 YNFKEQ. This CDR3 is built from 18 residues. Unmatched junction bases numbered 5, after V lost 0 bases and J lost 2 bases. Here the CDR3 DNA reads TGTGCCAGCAGCCAAGATCGAACTAGCGGGAGTAACACCGGGGAGCTGTTTTTT. Amino acids: CASSQDRTSGSNTGELFF.

The rearrangement joins TRBV28 to TRBJ2-7; perhaps TRBD2 as D (6 bases). The CDR3 totals 13 residues. CDR1 MDHEN and CDR2 SYDVKM come from the germline V gene. V was clipped by 6 bases and J by 0 bases, with 9 bases between them. The CDR3 spells CASSVADSYEQYF. CDR3 coding DNA: TGTGCCAGCAGCGTAGCGGACTCCTACGAGCAGTACTTC.

The chain is built from TRBV10-3 and TRBJ2-4, with no clear D. Trimming took 2 bases from V and 9 from J, leaving 11 bases between them. The germline CDR1 and CDR2 sequences are ENHRY and SYGVKD. The CDR3 loop spans 13 amino acids. This CDR3 is CAISEGLDTIQYF. The CDR3 DNA reads TGTGCCATCAGTGAGGGCCTAGATACCATTCAGTACTTC.

The gene calls are TRBV6-5 and TRBJ1-2, with a weak D call TRBD1 (6 bases). Trimming took off 4 bases at V and 8 bases at J, with 17 bases between the two ends. The germline gives CDR1 MNHEY, CDR2 SVGAGI. This CDR3 has 14 residues. CDR3 DNA sequence: TGTGCCAGCAGTTCGAACAGGGATTTGGGAGGCTACACCTTC. Translated, it gives CASSSNRDLGGYTF.

The chain employs TRBV27 and TRBJ2-7; TRBD2 matches 13 bases. J was trimmed by 3 bases and V by 5 bases; bases with no gene match: 10. CDR1 is MNHEY and CDR2 is SMNVEV in the germline V gene (reference sequence). CDR3 length equals 17 residues. The CDR3 sequence is CASSPRLAGGRSYEQYF. For the CDR3, the DNA is TGTGCCAGCAGTCCACGACTAGCGGGAGGTCGGAGCTACGAGCAGTACTTC.

This chain connects TRBV5-1 to TRBJ1-1, with 9 bases that match TRBD1. Germline V gene lookup returns CDR1 SGHRS and CDR2 YFSETQ. J lost 1 base, V lost 1 base, and 8 bases had no gene match. The CDR3 spans 17 residues. In DNA, the CDR3 is TGCGCCAGCAGCTTGTCGACAGGGGGATTAGGGAACACTGAAGCTTTCTTT. This encodes CASSLSTGGLGNTEAFF.

This rearrangement joins TRBV19 to TRBJ2-3; the D gene is possibly TRBD2 (5 bases). Trimming removed 3 bases from V and 0 bases from J, with 13 bases in between. This CDR3 comprises 16 residues. The V gene's germline CDR1 is LNHDA and CDR2 SQIVND (reference sequence). The CDR3 bases are TGTGCCAGTAGTATCTTTGCGGGTTCTAGCACAGATACGCAGTATTTT. Protein sequence: CASSIFAGSSTDTQYF. The entire variable domain, with the rest obtained from reference TRBV19 and TRBJ2-3, is as follows: DGGITQSPKYLFRKEGQNVTLSCEQNLNHDAMYWYRQDPGQGLRLIYYSQIVNDFQKGDIAEGYSVSREKKESFPLTVTSAQKNPTAFYLCASSIFAGSSTDTQYFGPGTRLTVL.

V and J are TRBV7-8 and TRBJ2-3, with 9 bases identical to TRBD2. The CDR3 loop spans 15 amino acids. The ends lost 4 bases at V and 1 base at J; junction bases unmatched: 3. The V gene's germline CDR1 is SGHVS and CDR2 FQNEAQ. The DNA of the CDR3 is TGTGCCAGCAGCTCCCGACTAGCGGGCACAGATACGCAGTATTTT. Encoded protein: CASSSRLAGTDTQYF.

This clone has more than one count but fewer than ten. The chain employs TRBV30 and TRBJ2-7; maybe TRBD1 (6 bases). This CDR3 is built from 15 residues. The germline gives CDR1 GTSNPN, CDR2 SVGIG (reference sequence). Trimming removed 0 bases at V and 3 bases at J, with 15 bases between. Written as DNA, the CDR3 is TGTGCCTGGAGTGTACCCAGACAGGACTTCTACGAGCAGTACTTC. Translation gives CAWSVPRQDFYEQYF.

This chain uses TRBV19 with TRBJ1-5; D not resolved. V was shortened by 3 bases and J by 0 bases, with 12 bases between the two germline ends. The CDR3 has 16 amino acids. Germline CDR1 LNHDA, CDR2 SQIVND (reference sequence). In DNA, the CDR3 is TGTGCCAGTAGTATTGGGCACACTTATAGCAATCAGCCCCAGCATTTT. Protein product: CASSIGHTYSNQPQHF.